A selection of T cell receptor beta chains follows, all from one sample in a study of T cell responses to AZD1222 COVID-19 vaccine. Generated by immunoSEQ multiplex PCR, the TCRdb table keeps only in-frame clones and is missing some. Of some 170,000 clones listed, more than 90% are singletons. The starting material was peripheral blood, obtained on day 0 of AZD1222 vaccination. These receptor sequences come from an adult in good health. CDR3s include the opening cysteine and the closing phenylalanine or tryptophan. D genes are given only for firm matches. Not all rows give a size; the values are once, few, many and, for expanded clones, a class.

>few|.|TRBV18|TRBJ1-2
CASSRGSGYDGYTF
TGTGCCAGCTCACGGGGTTCAGGTTACGATGGCTACACCTTC
>.|TRBD1|TRBV27|TRBJ1-2
CASSSGQGWSYGYTF
TGTGCCAGCAGTTCCGGACAGGGGTGGAGCTATGGCTACACCTTC
>.|.|TRBV5-4|TRBJ2-2
CASSLGGSWTGELFF
TGTGCCAGCAGCTTAGGGGGATCGTGGACCGGGGAGCTGTTTTTT
>once|.|TRBV7-9|TRBJ1-2
CASSLAIRGGYTF
TGTGCCAGCAGCTTAGCCATCAGGGGCGGCTACACCTTC
>few|.|TRBV19|TRBJ1-4
CASSIQAGQGEKLFF
TGTGCCAGTAGTATACAAGCGGGGCAAGGAGAAAAACTGTTTTTT
>.|TRBD1|TRBV5-1|TRBJ1-1
CASSYLRDSGGDSTEAFF
TGCGCCAGCAGCTACCTAAGGGACAGTGGAGGGGATAGTACTGAAGCTTTCTTT
>.|TRBD1|TRBV19|TRBJ1-1
CASSMMTGSNTEAFF
TGTGCCAGTAGTATGATGACAGGGAGTAACACTGAAGCTTTCTTT
>.|.|TRBV25-1|TRBJ2-2
CASNGLGELFF
TGTGCCAGCAACGGTCTCGGGGAGCTGTTTTTT
>.|.|TRBV6-5|TRBJ2-6
CATQGTSGANVLTF
TGTGCCACCCAGGGAACCTCTGGGGCCAACGTCCTGACTTTC
>.|.|TRBV29-1|TRBJ2-7
CSVADSTYEQYF
TGCAGCGTAGCGGACTCGACATACGAGCAGTACTTC
>many|.|TRBV3-1/TRBV3-2|TRBJ1-3
CASSQAEGTIYF
TGTGCCAGCAGCCAAGCGGAGGGCACCATATATTTT
>once|.|TRBV5-8|TRBJ1-5
CASSLRPNQPQHF
TGTGCCAGCAGCTTGAGGCCAAATCAGCCCCAGCATTTT
>once|TRBD1|TRBV10-3|TRBJ1-2
CAISAPGQGLYGYTF
TGTGCCATCAGTGCACCGGGACAGGGGCTTTATGGCTACACCTTC
>once|TRBD1|TRBV7-9|TRBJ2-7
CASSYPRDRDEQYF
TGTGCCAGCAGCTACCCAAGAGACAGGGACGAGCAGTACTTC
>.|.|TRBV18|TRBJ1-3
CASSPPGGNTIYF
TGTGCCAGCTCACCACCGGGAGGAAACACCATATATTTT
>.|.|TRBV19|TRBJ1-2
CASSMKGNYGYTF
TGTGCCAGTAGTATGAAAGGGAACTATGGCTACACCTTC
>.|.|TRBV10-1|TRBJ2-1
CASSDASLVWEQFF
TGCGCCAGCAGTGATGCCAGCCTGGTTTGGGAGCAGTTCTTC
>few|TRBD1|TRBV11-3|TRBJ2-2
CASSPRDRSTGELFF
TGTGCCAGCAGCCCTAGGGACAGATCCACCGGGGAGCTGTTTTTT
>.|.|TRBV5-6|TRBJ2-1
CASSKGPSSSYNEQFF
TGTGCCAGCAGCAAAGGGCCGTCGAGCTCCTACAATGAGCAGTTCTTC
>.|TRBD2|TRBV27|TRBJ2-1
CASSLSIGTSRNEQFF
TGTGCCAGCAGTTTATCGATAGGGACTAGTAGGAATGAGCAGTTCTTC
>.|.|TRBV3-1/TRBV3-2|TRBJ1-2
CASSQGAAFYGYTF
TGTGCCAGCAGCCAAGGGGCCGCTTTCTATGGCTACACCTTC
>.|TRBD2|TRBV2|TRBJ2-5
CASTSTGGGETQYF
TGTGCCAGCACCTCTACGGGGGGAGGTGAGACCCAGTACTTC
>.|TRBD1|TRBV6-1|TRBJ1-4
CASSEGTGGRANEKLFF
TGTGCCAGCAGTGAAGGGACAGGGGGTAGAGCTAATGAAAAACTGTTTTTT
>.|.|TRBV5-6|TRBJ2-5
CASSPGLTSAETQYF
TGTGCCAGCAGCCCTGGCCTCACTAGTGCGGAGACCCAGTACTTC
>.|.|TRBV6-5|TRBJ1-5
CATLDYSNQPQHF
TGTGCCACCCTTGATTATTCTAATCAGCCCCAGCATTTT
>.|.|TRBV5-1|TRBJ2-5
CASSLGPIGPSLKTQYF
TGCGCCAGCAGCCTAGGACCTATAGGACCTTCGCTGAAGACCCAGTACTTC
>.|.|TRBV4-1|TRBJ2-3
CASSQLGLRTDTQYF
TGCGCCAGCAGCCAATTGGGACTTCGCACAGATACGCAGTATTTT
>.|.|TRBV19|TRBJ1-1
CASSIDSWLLGSTEAFF
TGTGCCAGTAGTATAGATTCCTGGCTCCTGGGTAGCACTGAAGCTTTCTTT
>.|.|TRBV5-1|TRBJ2-2
CASSFIPGGSANTGELFF
TGCGCCAGCAGCTTCATTCCCGGAGGGAGCGCGAACACCGGGGAGCTGTTTTTT
>.|TRBD2|TRBV27|TRBJ2-5
CASSTGLAGVETQYF
TGTGCCAGCAGTACCGGACTAGCGGGAGTGGAGACCCAGTACTTC
>.|TRBD1|TRBV3-1/TRBV3-2|TRBJ1-1
CASSQLSGGEAFF
TGTGCCAGCAGCCAACTCTCAGGGGGGGAAGCTTTCTTT
>.|TRBD2|TRBV19|TRBJ2-7
CASSTLAGVVDEQYF
TGTGCCAGTAGTACTCTAGCGGGAGTAGTTGACGAGCAGTACTTC
>.|TRBD1|TRBV4-2|TRBJ1-1
CASSQEEGQGDTEAFF
TGTGCCAGCAGCCAAGAAGAGGGACAGGGGGACACTGAAGCTTTCTTT
>.|TRBD1|TRBV5-1|TRBJ2-2
CASSLGDREAGELFF
TGCGCCAGCAGCTTGGGGGACAGGGAGGCCGGGGAGCTGTTTTTT
>.|.|TRBV9|TRBJ2-7
CASSVDQGGVFGEQYF
TGTGCCAGCAGCGTAGATCAAGGAGGGGTGTTCGGAGAGCAGTACTTC
>once|.|TRBV5-8|TRBJ2-6
CASSLGPGANVLTF
TGTGCCAGCAGCTTGGGGCCGGGAGCCAACGTCCTGACTTTC
>.|TRBD2|TRBV3-1/TRBV3-2|TRBJ2-3
CASSQVEGGPSIDTQYF
TGTGCCAGCAGCCAAGTTGAGGGAGGGCCCTCGATAGATACGCAGTATTTT